This TCR beta chain came from a study of blood T cells in healthy people across ages. This clonotype occurred a few times. Trimming pared 4 bases from V and 6 bases from J, leaving 12 bases between. Germline V gives CDR1 SGHDN, CDR2 FVKESK. CDR3 length: 13 amino acids. Next came a second PCR, run for about 7 to 11 cycles, which used a sample-barcoded 5' primer along with a J-beta primer mix. Carrying 12 random nucleotides, a template-switch adaptor labeled each individual cDNA molecule. Each CDR3 protein gets one entry after TCRdb re-called the 5' RACE reads with MiXCR. This table has around 1,100,000 distinct CDR3 sequences, roughly two fifths appearing once.

The chain links TRBV14 to TRBJ1-2; no reliable D call. The TCR sequence derives from a man between 18 and 35 years old in good health. The source material was blood. Written as DNA, the CDR3 is TGTGCCAGCAGCCGCCACGTAGAGGATGGCTACACCTTC. This codes for CASSRHVEDGYTF. The variable domain in full, with the rest retrieved from reference TRBV14 and TRBJ1-2, is EAGVTQFPSHSVIEKGQTVTLRCDPISGHDNLYWYRRVMGKEIKFLLHFVKESKQDESGMPNNRFLAERTGGTYSTLKVQPAELEDSGVYFCASSRHVEDGYTFGSGTRLTVV.